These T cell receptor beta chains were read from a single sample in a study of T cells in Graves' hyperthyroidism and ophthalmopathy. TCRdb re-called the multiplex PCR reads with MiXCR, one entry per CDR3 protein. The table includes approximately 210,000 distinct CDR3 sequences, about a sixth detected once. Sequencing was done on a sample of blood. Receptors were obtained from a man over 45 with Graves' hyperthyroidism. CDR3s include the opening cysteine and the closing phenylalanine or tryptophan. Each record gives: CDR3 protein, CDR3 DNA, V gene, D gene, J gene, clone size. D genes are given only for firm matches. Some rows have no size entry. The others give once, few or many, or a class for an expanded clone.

CSARVTSGSSYNEQFF	TGCAGTGCTAGGGTGACTAGCGGGAGCTCCTACAATGAGCAGTTCTTC	TRBV20-1	TRBD2	TRBJ2-1	many
CASSFGFRETQYF	TGTGCCAGCAGCTTTGGGTTTCGAGAGACCCAGTACTTC	TRBV7-9	.	TRBJ2-5	.
CADSSGALSYEQYF	TGTGCCGATTCTTCAGGGGCCCTCTCCTACGAGCAGTACTTC	TRBV6-4	.	TRBJ2-7	.
CASGRQGSLDYGYTF	TGTGCCAGCGGTCGACAGGGATCCCTTGACTATGGCTACACCTTC	TRBV28	TRBD1	TRBJ1-2	.
CASSSPGQGEETQYF	TGTGCCAGCAGTAGCCCCGGGCAGGGGGAAGAGACCCAGTACTTC	TRBV6-2/TRBV6-3	TRBD1	TRBJ2-5	.
CASRQLVTDTQYF	TGTGCCAGCAGGCAACTAGTCACAGATACGCAGTATTTT	TRBV6-1	.	TRBJ2-3	many
CAWSVLSQEGTQYF	TGTGCCTGGAGTGTACTTTCCCAGGAGGGGACCCAGTACTTC	TRBV30	.	TRBJ2-5	many
CASSLWDIRVNQPQHF	TGTGCCAGCAGTTTGTGGGACATTCGGGTCAATCAGCCCCAGCATTTT	TRBV28	.	TRBJ1-5	.
CASRGVGSGNTIYF	TGTGCCAGCAGAGGAGTAGGCTCTGGAAACACCATATATTTT	TRBV19	.	TRBJ1-3	.
CATSSRGQGKNYEQYF	TGTGCCACCAGCAGTAGGGGACAGGGAAAAAACTACGAGCAGTACTTC	TRBV15	TRBD1	TRBJ2-7	.
CASRAVGGSVTSGNTIYF	TGTGCCAGCAGGGCGGTGGGGGGGAGCGTGACATCTGGAAACACCATATATTTT	TRBV12-3/TRBV12-4	.	TRBJ1-3	few
CASSSIRKETQYF	TGTGCCAGCAGTTCAATTCGAAAGGAAACCCAGTACTTC	TRBV28	.	TRBJ2-5	.
CASSEEGVGGSGNTIYF	TGTGCCAGCAGTGAAGAGGGGGTTGGGGGGTCTGGAAACACCATATATTTT	TRBV2	.	TRBJ1-3	many
CASSLTLFSYNEQFF	TGTGCCAGCAGTTTAACCCTATTCTCCTACAATGAGCAGTTCTTC	TRBV27	.	TRBJ2-1	.
CASSLGTAVTYEQYF	TGTGCCAGCAGCTTAGGCACAGCGGTGACCTACGAGCAGTACTTC	TRBV13	.	TRBJ2-7	.
CASSLGSTDTQYF	TGTGCCAGCAGTTTAGGTAGCACAGATACGCAGTATTTT	TRBV7-8	.	TRBJ2-3	many